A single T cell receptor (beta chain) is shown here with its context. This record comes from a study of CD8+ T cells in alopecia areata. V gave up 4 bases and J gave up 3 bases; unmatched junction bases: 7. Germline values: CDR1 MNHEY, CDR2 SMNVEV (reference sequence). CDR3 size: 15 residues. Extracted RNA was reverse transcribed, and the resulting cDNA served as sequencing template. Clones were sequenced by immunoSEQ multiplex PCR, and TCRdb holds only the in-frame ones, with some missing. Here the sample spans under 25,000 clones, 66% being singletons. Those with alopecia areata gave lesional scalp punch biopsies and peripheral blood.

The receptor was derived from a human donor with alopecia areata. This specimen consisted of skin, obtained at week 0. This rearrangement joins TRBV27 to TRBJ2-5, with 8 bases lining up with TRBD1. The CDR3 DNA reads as TGTGCCAGCAGTTCTCGACAGGGGCAAGAAGAGACCCAGTACTTC. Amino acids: CASSSRQGQEETQYF.